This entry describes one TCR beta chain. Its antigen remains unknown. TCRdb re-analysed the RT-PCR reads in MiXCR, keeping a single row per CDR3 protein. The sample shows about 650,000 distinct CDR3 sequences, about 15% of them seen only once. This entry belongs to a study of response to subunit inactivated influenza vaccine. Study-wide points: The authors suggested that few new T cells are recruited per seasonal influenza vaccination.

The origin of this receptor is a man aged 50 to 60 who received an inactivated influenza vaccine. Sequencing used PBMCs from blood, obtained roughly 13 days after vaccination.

The CDR3 DNA reads TGTGCCAGCAGACTAGCGGGGGGCCCGGGGACCCAGTACTTC. Encoded protein: CASRLAGGPGTQYF. The rearrangement joins TRBV7-2 to TRBJ2-5, with 12 bases aligning to TRBD2. The trim removed 6 bases at V and 7 bases at J, leaving 6 bases unmatched. The CDR3 is 14 residues long. CDR1 is SGHTA and CDR2 is FQGNSA in the germline V gene.